This T cell receptor beta chain was identified in a study of T cell responses to AZD1222 COVID-19 vaccine. Measured with immunoSEQ multiplex PCR; TCRdb has only the in-frame clones, and not every one. The top ten clones hold over 25% of a sample with 100,000 to 150,000 clones, 70% to 85% of them seen once. The material was peripheral blood, obtained 28 days after the second AZD1222 dose. This receptor was obtained from an adult who received the AZD1222 COVID-19 vaccine.

The CDR3 DNA follows: TGTGCCAGCAGCTTAGTGGCGGGGATCCATGGCTACACCTTC. Its translation: CASSLVAGIHGYTF. The rearrangement joins TRBV11-2 to TRBJ1-2; the D is unclear. The CDR3 covers 14 residues. The germline V gene has CDR1 SGHAT and CDR2 FQNNGV. V lost 1 base, J lost 6 bases, and 12 bases lay in between.